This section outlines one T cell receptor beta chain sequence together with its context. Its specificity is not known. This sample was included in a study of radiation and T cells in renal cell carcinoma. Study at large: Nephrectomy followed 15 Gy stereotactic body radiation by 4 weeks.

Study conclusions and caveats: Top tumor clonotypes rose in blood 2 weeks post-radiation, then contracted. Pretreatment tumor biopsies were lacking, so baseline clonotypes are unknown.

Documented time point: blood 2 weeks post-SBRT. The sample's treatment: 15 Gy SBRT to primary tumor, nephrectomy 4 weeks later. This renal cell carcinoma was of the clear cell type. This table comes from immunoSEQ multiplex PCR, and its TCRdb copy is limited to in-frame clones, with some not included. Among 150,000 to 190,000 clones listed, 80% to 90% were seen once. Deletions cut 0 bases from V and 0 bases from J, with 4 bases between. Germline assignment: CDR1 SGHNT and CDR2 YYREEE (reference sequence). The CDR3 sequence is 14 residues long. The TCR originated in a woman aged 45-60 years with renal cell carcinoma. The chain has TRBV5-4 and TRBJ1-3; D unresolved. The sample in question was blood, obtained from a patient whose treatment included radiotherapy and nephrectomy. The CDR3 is CASSLAVSGNTIYF. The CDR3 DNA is TGTGCCAGCAGCTTGGCAGTCTCTGGAAACACCATATATTTT. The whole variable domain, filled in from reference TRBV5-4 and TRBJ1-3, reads ETGVTQSPTHLIKTRGQQVTLRCSSQSGHNTVSWYQQALGQGPQFIFQYYREEENGRGNFPPRFSGLQFPNYSSELNVNALELDDSALYLCASSLAVSGNTIYFGEGSWLTVV.